This is a list of T cell receptor beta chains from one sample in a study of technical replicates of blood from a handful of donors. TCRdb's copy holds only in-frame clones and misses some; the assay was immunoSEQ multiplex PCR. Of some 10,000 clones in the sample, less than 95% are singletons; the top ten hold around 7.1%. Sequencing was done on a sample of PBMCs. These receptors originate from a human donor in good health. The CDR3 runs from the conserved cysteine through the conserved F or W. Fields, in order: J gene, V gene, clone size, D gene, CDR3 protein, CDR3 DNA. D genes are given only for firm matches. Part of the rows lack a size; the others show once, few, many or a class for expanded clones.

j_gene: TRBJ1-4; v_gene: TRBV29-1; abundance: .; d_gene: TRBD1; CDR3aa: CSVTGEEGEKLFF; CDR3nt: TGCAGCGTCACAGGGGAGGAGGGTGAAAAACTGTTTTTT
j_gene: TRBJ2-7; v_gene: TRBV5-6; abundance: .; d_gene: .; CDR3aa: CASSPRGRGGTAEQYF; CDR3nt: TGTGCCAGCAGCCCTCGAGGCAGGGGTGGAACGGCCGAGCAGTACTTC
j_gene: TRBJ2-3; v_gene: TRBV5-4; abundance: .; d_gene: TRBD1; CDR3aa: CASSSESTGADTQYF; CDR3nt: TGTGCCAGCAGCTCTGAATCCACAGGGGCAGATACGCAGTATTTT
j_gene: TRBJ1-1; v_gene: TRBV11-2; abundance: .; d_gene: TRBD1; CDR3aa: CASTLTGDTEAFF; CDR3nt: TGTGCCAGCACCCTCACAGGGGACACTGAAGCTTTCTTT
j_gene: TRBJ2-5; v_gene: TRBV5-1; abundance: .; d_gene: TRBD2; CDR3aa: CASSLRTSAGGRETQYF; CDR3nt: TGCGCCAGCAGCTTGAGGACTAGCGCGGGGGGAAGGGAGACCCAGTACTTC
j_gene: TRBJ1-2; v_gene: TRBV4-2; abundance: .; d_gene: .; CDR3aa: CASSQDPSGGSGSYGYTF; CDR3nt: TGTGCCAGCAGCCAAGATCCCTCGGGGGGAAGTGGTTCCTATGGCTACACCTTC
j_gene: TRBJ2-2; v_gene: TRBV6-1; abundance: .; d_gene: TRBD1; CDR3aa: CASTLGQGNTGELFF; CDR3nt: TGTGCCAGCACCCTGGGACAGGGAAACACCGGGGAGCTGTTTTTT
j_gene: TRBJ2-7; v_gene: TRBV6-5; abundance: .; d_gene: .; CDR3aa: CASGAGKVYEQYF; CDR3nt: TGTGCCAGCGGGGCGGGAAAGGTCTACGAGCAGTACTTC
j_gene: TRBJ2-2; v_gene: TRBV5-1; abundance: .; d_gene: TRBD1; CDR3aa: CASSLNQGTANTGELFF; CDR3nt: TGCGCCAGCAGCTTGAACCAGGGGACAGCGAACACCGGGGAGCTGTTTTTT
j_gene: TRBJ2-7; v_gene: TRBV7-6; abundance: .; d_gene: TRBD2; CDR3aa: CASSLVSGRAGDEQYF; CDR3nt: TGTGCCAGCAGCTTAGTTAGCGGGAGGGCCGGTGACGAGCAGTACTTC
j_gene: TRBJ2-5; v_gene: TRBV6-1; abundance: .; d_gene: .; CDR3aa: CASSGQEDGDQYF; CDR3nt: TGTGCCAGCAGTGGACAGGAGGATGGAGACCAGTACTTC
j_gene: TRBJ2-7; v_gene: TRBV2; abundance: .; d_gene: .; CDR3aa: CASSRGLSYEQYF; CDR3nt: TGTGCCAGCAGTAGGGGCCTAAGCTACGAGCAGTACTTC
j_gene: TRBJ1-3; v_gene: TRBV4-2; abundance: .; d_gene: TRBD1; CDR3aa: CASSQDRQGIGNTIYF; CDR3nt: TGTGCCAGCAGCCAAGATCGACAGGGAATTGGAAACACCATATATTTT
j_gene: TRBJ2-3; v_gene: TRBV9; abundance: .; d_gene: .; CDR3aa: CASSPRRAEGYADTQYF; CDR3nt: TGTGCCAGCAGCCCCCGGCGGGCAGAAGGGTATGCAGATACGCAGTATTTT
j_gene: TRBJ2-3; v_gene: TRBV30; abundance: once; d_gene: .; CDR3aa: CAWRKDSNTQYF; CDR3nt: TGTGCCTGGAGGAAGGACTCTAATACGCAGTATTTT
j_gene: TRBJ1-1; v_gene: TRBV19; abundance: .; d_gene: TRBD1; CDR3aa: CASSIRTGAAFF; CDR3nt: TGTGCCAGTAGTATCCGGACAGGGGCGGCTTTCTTT
j_gene: TRBJ2-5; v_gene: TRBV5-1; abundance: .; d_gene: .; CDR3aa: CASRLQTGQLQETQYF; CDR3nt: TGCGCCAGCAGACTACAGACAGGTCAGCTTCAAGAGACCCAGTACTTC
j_gene: TRBJ1-2; v_gene: TRBV6-1; abundance: .; d_gene: TRBD1; CDR3aa: CASIPAGGPYGYTF; CDR3nt: TGTGCCAGCATCCCGGCAGGGGGCCCTTATGGCTACACCTTC
j_gene: TRBJ2-7; v_gene: TRBV5-4; abundance: once; d_gene: .; CDR3aa: CAWSGSYEQYF; CDR3nt: TGTGCCTGGTCGGGGAGCTACGAGCAGTACTTC
j_gene: TRBJ1-4; v_gene: TRBV4-1; abundance: .; d_gene: .; CDR3aa: CASSLTGNEKLFF; CDR3nt: TGCGCCAGCAGCCTGACGGGTAATGAAAAACTGTTTTTT
j_gene: TRBJ2-7; v_gene: TRBV5-1; abundance: once; d_gene: TRBD1; CDR3aa: CASSLGDSSYEQYF; CDR3nt: TGCGCCAGCAGCTTAGGGGACAGCTCCTACGAGCAGTACTTC
j_gene: TRBJ1-1; v_gene: TRBV14; abundance: .; d_gene: .; CDR3aa: CASSQDFGGQAFF; CDR3nt: TGTGCCAGCAGCCAAGATTTCGGGGGTCAAGCTTTCTTT
j_gene: TRBJ2-7; v_gene: TRBV2; abundance: .; d_gene: .; CDR3aa: CASKDSYVSYEQYF; CDR3nt: TGTGCCAGCAAGGACTCCTACGTTTCCTACGAGCAGTACTTC
j_gene: TRBJ2-3; v_gene: TRBV6-1; abundance: .; d_gene: .; CDR3aa: CASSDQPNSISSTDTQYF; CDR3nt: TGTGCCAGCAGTGATCAACCTAACAGTATTTCTAGCACAGATACGCAGTATTTT
j_gene: TRBJ2-3; v_gene: TRBV27; abundance: once; d_gene: TRBD1; CDR3aa: CASRTGGGGGDTQYF; CDR3nt: TGTGCCAGCAGAACAGGGGGCGGGGGTGGAGATACGCAGTATTTT
j_gene: TRBJ2-2; v_gene: TRBV11-2; abundance: once; d_gene: TRBD2; CDR3aa: CASSPGLANTGELFF; CDR3nt: TGTGCCAGCAGCCCCGGACTAGCGAACACCGGGGAGCTGTTTTTT
j_gene: TRBJ2-3; v_gene: TRBV20-1; abundance: .; d_gene: .; CDR3aa: CSARLDTQYF; CDR3nt: TGCAGTGCTAGACTAGATACGCAGTATTTT
j_gene: TRBJ1-3; v_gene: TRBV28; abundance: .; d_gene: TRBD1; CDR3aa: CASSSHGQEGNTIYF; CDR3nt: TGTGCCAGCAGTTCCCACGGACAGGAGGGAAACACCATATATTTT
j_gene: TRBJ2-2; v_gene: TRBV7-8; abundance: .; d_gene: TRBD2; CDR3aa: CASSQGLAGVRSGELFF; CDR3nt: TGTGCCAGCAGCCAGGGACTAGCGGGAGTAAGGTCCGGGGAGCTGTTTTTT
j_gene: TRBJ2-5; v_gene: TRBV4-2; abundance: .; d_gene: .; CDR3aa: CASSLSGLYQETQYF; CDR3nt: TGTGCCAGCAGCCTTAGCGGCCTGTACCAAGAGACCCAGTACTTC
j_gene: TRBJ1-1; v_gene: TRBV5-6; abundance: .; d_gene: .; CDR3aa: CASSPGKGTWNTEAFF; CDR3nt: TGTGCCAGCAGCCCGGGGAAGGGGACTTGGAACACTGAAGCTTTCTTT
j_gene: TRBJ1-1; v_gene: TRBV21-1; abundance: .; d_gene: .; CDR3aa: CASSKVGAEAFF; CDR3nt: TGTGCCAGCAGCAAAGTAGGGGCCGAAGCTTTCTTT
j_gene: TRBJ2-2; v_gene: TRBV14; abundance: .; d_gene: .; CDR3aa: CASSPTGFSGELFF; CDR3nt: TGTGCCAGCAGCCCTACAGGGTTTAGTGGGGAGCTGTTTTTT
j_gene: TRBJ2-7; v_gene: TRBV6-5; abundance: .; d_gene: TRBD2; CDR3aa: CASSLSGGDRYF; CDR3nt: TGTGCCAGCAGCCTAAGCGGGGGAGACAGGTACTTC
j_gene: TRBJ2-2; v_gene: TRBV5-1; abundance: .; d_gene: TRBD1; CDR3aa: CASSSGQLTGELFF; CDR3nt: TGCGCCAGCAGCTCGGGACAGCTCACCGGGGAGCTGTTTTTT
j_gene: TRBJ2-2; v_gene: TRBV19; abundance: .; d_gene: TRBD1; CDR3aa: CASTEDRAAGELFF; CDR3nt: TGTGCCAGTACCGAGGACAGGGCTGCCGGGGAGCTGTTTTTT
j_gene: TRBJ2-5; v_gene: TRBV5-4; abundance: .; d_gene: TRBD1; CDR3aa: CASSFGTGYQETQYF; CDR3nt: TGTGCCAGCAGCTTCGGGACAGGGTACCAAGAGACCCAGTACTTC
j_gene: TRBJ2-7; v_gene: TRBV2; abundance: .; d_gene: .; CDR3aa: CASNMDRQYF; CDR3nt: TGTGCCAGCAATATGGACAGACAGTACTTC
j_gene: TRBJ2-7; v_gene: TRBV11-2; abundance: .; d_gene: .; CDR3aa: CASSLESGPSYEQYF; CDR3nt: TGTGCCAGCAGCTTAGAATCAGGGCCGTCCTACGAGCAGTACTTC
j_gene: TRBJ1-2; v_gene: TRBV6-5; abundance: .; d_gene: TRBD1; CDR3aa: CASSYTGQGKGYTF; CDR3nt: TGTGCCAGCAGTTACACGGGACAGGGTAAAGGCTACACCTTC
j_gene: TRBJ2-3; v_gene: TRBV29-1; abundance: .; d_gene: TRBD1; CDR3aa: CSVSLRQGPSTDTQYF; CDR3nt: TGCAGCGTTTCCCTCCGACAGGGACCTAGCACAGATACGCAGTATTTT
j_gene: TRBJ2-7; v_gene: TRBV23-1; abundance: .; d_gene: TRBD1; CDR3aa: CASRTGGYEQYF; CDR3nt: TGCGCCAGCAGGACAGGGGGCTACGAGCAGTACTTC
j_gene: TRBJ2-7; v_gene: TRBV27; abundance: .; d_gene: TRBD2; CDR3aa: CASSLISGSYEQYF; CDR3nt: TGTGCCAGCAGTTTAATTAGCGGGAGCTACGAGCAGTACTTC
j_gene: TRBJ1-1; v_gene: TRBV5-8; abundance: once; d_gene: .; CDR3aa: CASSLLVNTEAFF; CDR3nt: TGTGCCAGCAGCTTGTTAGTGAACACTGAAGCTTTCTTT
j_gene: TRBJ2-5; v_gene: TRBV4-2; abundance: .; d_gene: TRBD2; CDR3aa: CASSSWTSGQETQYF; CDR3nt: TGTGCCAGCAGCTCCTGGACTAGCGGACAAGAGACCCAGTACTTC
j_gene: TRBJ2-5; v_gene: TRBV5-5; abundance: .; d_gene: TRBD2; CDR3aa: CASSPGLAGVGETQYF; CDR3nt: TGTGCCAGCAGCCCTGGACTAGCGGGAGTCGGGGAGACCCAGTACTTC
j_gene: TRBJ1-1; v_gene: TRBV28; abundance: .; d_gene: TRBD1; CDR3aa: CASSLQQGRDTEAFF; CDR3nt: TGTGCCAGCAGCCTTCAACAGGGGCGGGACACTGAAGCTTTCTTT
j_gene: TRBJ2-1; v_gene: TRBV11-2; abundance: .; d_gene: TRBD1; CDR3aa: CASSSGQTIEQFF; CDR3nt: TGTGCCAGCAGCTCGGGACAGACTATTGAGCAGTTCTTC
j_gene: TRBJ1-4; v_gene: TRBV6-1; abundance: .; d_gene: .; CDR3aa: CASSETANEKLFF; CDR3nt: TGTGCCAGCAGTGAAACAGCTAATGAAAAACTGTTTTTT
j_gene: TRBJ2-7; v_gene: TRBV10-3; abundance: .; d_gene: .; CDR3aa: CAISDGQGGYEQYF; CDR3nt: TGTGCCATCAGTGACGGGCAGGGAGGCTACGAGCAGTACTTC
j_gene: TRBJ1-5; v_gene: TRBV6-1; abundance: .; d_gene: .; CDR3aa: CASEAGDSNQPQHF; CDR3nt: TGTGCCAGCGAGGCAGGGGATAGCAATCAGCCCCAGCATTTT
j_gene: TRBJ1-1; v_gene: TRBV4-1; abundance: .; d_gene: .; CDR3aa: CASSQEGDTEAFF; CDR3nt: TGCGCCAGCAGCCAGGAAGGGGACACTGAAGCTTTCTTT
j_gene: TRBJ2-1; v_gene: TRBV6-5; abundance: .; d_gene: .; CDR3aa: CASSYSGTGEFF; CDR3nt: TGTGCCAGCAGTTACTCCGGGACTGGGGAGTTCTTC
j_gene: TRBJ2-7; v_gene: TRBV2; abundance: .; d_gene: .; CDR3aa: CASSEIDYEQYF; CDR3nt: TGTGCCAGCAGTGAAATAGACTACGAGCAGTACTTC
j_gene: TRBJ2-7; v_gene: TRBV5-1; abundance: .; d_gene: .; CDR3aa: CASSLDVSTYEQYF; CDR3nt: TGCGCCAGCAGCTTGGACGTGAGTACCTACGAGCAGTACTTC
j_gene: TRBJ2-1; v_gene: TRBV5-6; abundance: once; d_gene: TRBD2; CDR3aa: CASSLVRTSAPGTYNEQFF; CDR3nt: TGTGCCAGCAGCTTGGTGAGGACTAGCGCCCCGGGAACCTACAATGAGCAGTTCTTC
j_gene: TRBJ2-5; v_gene: TRBV5-1; abundance: .; d_gene: .; CDR3aa: CASSFLGQSRETQYF; CDR3nt: TGCGCCAGCAGCTTCCTCGGACAGTCGAGGGAGACCCAGTACTTC
j_gene: TRBJ1-5; v_gene: TRBV7-9; abundance: .; d_gene: TRBD1; CDR3aa: CASSSSDRDRYQPQHF; CDR3nt: TGTGCCAGCAGCTCGTCAGACCGGGACAGGTATCAGCCCCAGCATTTT
j_gene: TRBJ2-7; v_gene: TRBV7-6; abundance: .; d_gene: .; CDR3aa: CASSLARRGARAAGTSYEQYF; CDR3nt: TGTGCCAGCAGCTTAGCGCGTCGGGGGGCAAGAGCAGCGGGGACCTCCTACGAGCAGTACTTC
j_gene: TRBJ2-3; v_gene: TRBV29-1; abundance: once; d_gene: .; CDR3aa: CSVDGGHTQYF; CDR3nt: TGCAGCGTTGACGGGGGACATACGCAGTATTTT